This passage covers 27 T cell receptor beta chains from one sample sequenced in a study of cytotoxic CD8 clonotypes in ibrutinib-treated CLL. Sequenced by immunoSEQ multiplex PCR; TCRdb stores in-frame clones only, minus some. The data contain some 63,000 clones, about nine tenths of them singletons. The sequences come from PBMCs, collected after 12 months of ibrutinib treatment. The receptors were sampled from a human donor with chronic lymphocytic leukemia.

V gene TRBV4-3 combines with J gene TRBJ2-7; D not certain. The germline gives CDR1 LGHNA, CDR2 YSLEER. The CDR3 runs 15 residues. Trimming pared 1 base from V and 2 bases from J, leaving 12 bases between. CDR3 DNA: TGCGCCAGCAGCCAAGTGGCACTGAACCCCTACGAGCAGTACTTC. It specifies CASSQVALNPYEQYF.

The chain joins TRBV29-1 to TRBJ1-5; TRBD1 agrees at 8 bases. Looked up from germline, CDR1 is SQVTM and CDR2 is ANQGSEA. J gave up 3 bases and V 1 base, and 5 bases lay outside the gene matches. CDR3 length equals 15 residues. The DNA for the CDR3 is TGCAGCGTTGAAGTGACAGGGGAGCCCAATCAGCCCCAGCATTTT. Translation: CSVEVTGEPNQPQHF.

This chain uses TRBV4-1 with TRBJ2-5, with D possibly matching TRBD2 (5 bases). This CDR3 comprises 15 residues. Germline V CDR1 and CDR2: MGHRA, YSYEKL. Deletions cut 4 bases from V and 2 bases from J, with 14 bases between. CDR3 sequence reads: CASSPIGGRQETQYF. The CDR3 DNA sequence: TGCGCCAGCAGCCCCATTGGCGGGCGACAAGAGACCCAGTACTTC.

The chain employs TRBV11-3 and TRBJ1-1; the D gene is possibly TRBD1 (6 bases). CDR1 is SGHNT and CDR2 is YENEEA in the germline V gene. V lost 1 base and J lost 4, with 13 bases in between. CDR3 length: 15 residues. CDR3 nucleotide sequence: TGTGCCAGCAGCTTAGTAGGAGGGGGGGGCACTGAAGCTTTCTTT. It codes for CASSLVGGGGTEAFF.

The chain couples TRBV5-6 to TRBJ2-3; 7 bases agree with TRBD2. J was trimmed by 5 bases and V by 6 bases; bases with no gene match: 15. CDR1 and CDR2 from the germline V gene are SGHDT and YYEEEE. The CDR3 loop spans 16 amino acids. The CDR3 sequence: CASMNWGEGRRDTQYF. For the CDR3, the DNA is TGTGCCAGCATGAACTGGGGGGAGGGCCGAAGAGATACGCAGTATTTT.

The chain has TRBV19 and TRBJ2-1; TRBD2 aligns across 11 bases. Germline CDR1 reads LNHDA; CDR2 reads SQIVND (reference sequence). The CDR3 contains 19 residues. V dropped 1 base and J dropped 0; count of bases not matched to a gene: 8. CDR3: CASSIAYGTSGYSYNEQFF. CDR3 bases: TGTGCCAGTAGTATAGCATACGGGACTAGCGGATACTCCTACAATGAGCAGTTCTTC. The whole variable domain, remainder taken from reference TRBV19 and TRBJ2-1, is DGGITQSPKYLFRKEGQNVTLSCEQNLNHDAMYWYRQDPGQGLRLIYYSQIVNDFQKGDIAEGYSVSREKKESFPLTVTSAQKNPTAFYLCASSIAYGTSGYSYNEQFFGPGTRLTVL.

This rearrangement joins TRBV11-2 to TRBJ1-1; D not certain. Trimming took 5 bases from V and 0 from J, leaving 13 bases between them. This CDR3 is built from 15 residues. Germline loops: CDR1 SGHAT, CDR2 FQNNGV. The CDR3 region has the DNA TGTGCCAGCAGCCCCCGAGAGGTAGTGAACACTGAAGCTTTCTTT. This translates into CASSPREVVNTEAFF.

V is TRBV18 and J is TRBJ2-2; 8 bases line up with TRBD2. The CDR3 extends over 16 amino acids. Trimming took 2 bases from V and 7 from J; bases not matched to a gene: 9. In germline, CDR1 is KGHSH, CDR2 LQKENI. The CDR3 sequence is CASSPDTAGAVGELFF. The CDR3 DNA is TGTGCCAGCTCACCAGATACAGCGGGAGCAGTCGGGGAGCTGTTTTTT. Filled out from reference TRBV18 and TRBJ2-2, the complete variable domain reads NAGVMQNPRHLVRRRGQEARLRCSPMKGHSHVYWYRQLPEEGLKFMVYLQKENIIDESGMPKERFSAEFPKEGPSILRIQQVVRGDSAAYFCASSPDTAGAVGELFFGEGSRLTVL.

The chain has TRBV5-4 and TRBJ2-2, with a tentative D call TRBD2 (6 bases). The V end lost 0 bases, the J end lost 5 bases, and 11 bases lay between the germline ends. Germline V gene sequence: CDR1 SGHNT, CDR2 YYREEE (reference sequence). CDR3 length: 15 amino acids. CDR3 loop: CASSLVAGTTGELFF. The CDR3 region has the DNA TGTGCCAGCAGCTTGGTGGCAGGGACTACCGGGGAGCTGTTTTTT.

The CDR3 spells CASSLYRGQETQYF. The CDR3 DNA is TGTGCCAGCAGTTTGTACAGGGGCCAAGAGACCCAGTACTTC. The chain is built from TRBV27 and TRBJ2-5; TRBD1 aligns across 7 bases. From germline, CDR1 is MNHEY and CDR2 SMNVEV (reference sequence). Trimming cost V 3 bases and J 1 base; bases outside gene matches: 2. The CDR3 totals 14 residues.

J is TRBJ1-1 and V is TRBV2, with 7 bases lining up with TRBD1. Germline V gene data show CDR1 as SNHLY and CDR2 as FYNNEI. Unmatched junction bases numbered 10, after V lost 7 bases and J lost 2 bases. This CDR3 contains 15 residues. CDR3: CASISPTGQNTEAFF. For the CDR3, the DNA is TGTGCCAGCATTTCCCCGACAGGGCAAAACACTGAAGCTTTCTTT.

This clone was detected a few times. The chain combines TRBV28 with TRBJ2-1, with 15 bases identical to TRBD2. Trimming at V came to 7 bases and at J to 6 bases, leaving 4 bases not matched to a gene. CDR3 length: 15 residues. Germline CDR1 MDHEN, CDR2 SYDVKM. This CDR3 is CASTEGLAGGNEQFF. CDR3 bases: TGTGCCAGCACCGAGGGACTAGCGGGAGGCAATGAGCAGTTCTTC.

The chain has TRBV6-5 and TRBJ1-2, with a weak D call TRBD1 (6 bases). Germline V gene lookup returns CDR1 MNHEY and CDR2 SVGAGI. The CDR3 length is 15 residues. The germline V and J ends were trimmed by 0 bases and 2 bases, with 10 bases remaining between them. CDR3 bases: TGTGCCAGCAGTTACTCGGGACACGGCAACTATGGCTACACCTTC. This codes for CASSYSGHGNYGYTF.

The V and J genes are TRBV18 and TRBJ1-2; D gene ambiguous. Germline CDR1 KGHSH, CDR2 LQKENI. V gave up 1 base and J gave up 3 bases, with 9 bases separating them. This CDR3 region has 14 residues. CDR3 residues: CASSPRLAHYGYTF. The CDR3 DNA reads as TGTGCCAGCTCACCACGCCTGGCACACTATGGCTACACCTTC.

The chain recombines TRBV5-4 with TRBJ2-7, with D hard to call. V was pared by 0 bases and J by 2 bases, with 9 bases between. The V gene's germline CDR1 is SGHNT and CDR2 YYREEE (reference sequence). The CDR3 contains 14 residues. DNA for the CDR3: TGTGCCAGCAGCTTGGGGGTGGGAACCTACGAGCAGTACTTC. This gives the protein CASSLGVGTYEQYF.

The chain recombines TRBV4-2 with TRBJ2-3, with 9 bases fitting TRBD2. Germline-derived CDR1 and CDR2 are LGHNA and YNFKEQ. Germline trimming cut 4 bases from V and 1 base from J; bases unmatched to any gene: 3. The CDR3 is 15 amino acids. Here the CDR3 DNA reads TGTGCCAGCAGCCCAGTAGCGGGAGGCACAGATACGCAGTATTTT. This encodes CASSPVAGGTDTQYF.

The chain links TRBV7-6 to TRBJ2-5; 9 bases are shared with TRBD2. Germline lookup yields CDR1 SGHVS and CDR2 FNYEAQ. This CDR3 has 16 amino acids. The V and J ends lost 5 bases and 5 bases, in that order; junction bases with no gene match: 12. The CDR3 sequence: CASSLISGSVFETQYF. CDR3 in DNA: TGTGCCAGCAGCCTGATTAGCGGGAGCGTTTTCGAGACCCAGTACTTC.

As regards this clone: The same CDR3 can be traced to other DNA sequences in this sample. J is TRBJ1-3 and V is TRBV6-1; D is possibly TRBD1 (5 bases). Trimming stripped 5 bases from V and 1 base from J, with 9 bases between. In germline, CDR1 is MNHNS, CDR2 SASEGT. The length of the CDR3 is 14 residues. The CDR3 DNA reads as TGTGCCAGCAGTCCTACAGGATCTGGAAACACCATATATTTT. It encodes CASSPTGSGNTIYF.

V is TRBV4-3 and J is TRBJ1-4; D may be TRBD1 (6 bases). The CDR3 has 14 amino acids. The V and J ends lost 3 bases and 7 bases respectively, with 12 bases between them. Per germline, CDR1 LGHNA and CDR2 YSLEER. The CDR3 nucleotides read TGCGCCAGCAGCCAGGGGGCGTTAAGTGAAAAACTGTTTTTT. Protein sequence: CASSQGALSEKLFF.

V gene TRBV5-1 combines with J gene TRBJ2-1, with 8 bases fitting TRBD2. The CDR3 is 17 amino acids. Germline V gene data show CDR1 as SGHRS and CDR2 as YFSETQ. J gave up 4 bases and V 0 bases, and 9 bases lay outside the gene matches. The CDR3 region is CASSLAGTRSRYNEQFF. CDR3 sequence (DNA): TGCGCCAGCAGCTTGGCCGGGACTAGGAGCCGGTACAATGAGCAGTTCTTC. The variable domain in full, with the rest retrieved from reference TRBV5-1 and TRBJ2-1, is KAGVTQTPRYLIKTRGQQVTLSCSPISGHRSVSWYQQTPGQGLQFLFEYFSETQRNKGNFPGRFSGRQFSNSRSEMNVSTLELGDSALYLCASSLAGTRSRYNEQFFGPGTRLTVL.

This clone was detected a few times. V gene TRBV7-3 combines with J gene TRBJ2-3; D remains unclear. This CDR3 spans 15 amino acids. V lost 0 bases and J 5 bases, leaving 12 bases between the germline ends. Per the germline V gene, CDR1 is SGHTA and CDR2 is FQGTGA. CDR3 in amino acids: CASSLTVTPRDTQYF. CDR3 in DNA: TGTGCCAGCAGCTTAACTGTGACCCCCCGAGATACGCAGTATTTT.

The chain is built from TRBV27 and TRBJ2-7; 15 nucleotides line up with TRBD2. The germline gives CDR1 MNHEY, CDR2 SMNVEV (reference sequence). J gave up 7 bases and V 6 bases, and 10 bases lay outside the gene matches. The length of the CDR3 is 16 residues. The CDR3 sequence is CASRPGLAGGPGEQYF. The CDR3 DNA follows: TGTGCCAGCAGACCGGGACTAGCGGGAGGACCCGGGGAGCAGTACTTC.

This chain uses TRBV19 with TRBJ1-1; D unresolved. Germline V gene sequence: CDR1 LNHDA, CDR2 SQIVND (reference sequence). The CDR3 totals 14 residues. V lost 2 bases to trimming and J lost 1 base, with 8 bases between them. CDR3: CASSILARNTEAFF. The CDR3 DNA is TGTGCCAGTAGTATACTGGCGAGGAACACTGAAGCTTTCTTT.

V and J are TRBV10-3 and TRBJ1-1; the D is unclear. Between the trimmed V and J ends, which lost 0 bases and 7 bases, there was a span of 6 bases. The CDR3 spans 12 residues. Germline lookup yields CDR1 ENHRY and CDR2 SYGVKD. As DNA, the CDR3 is TGTGCCATCAGTGAGTCGGCACTTGAAGCTTTCTTT. This gives the protein CAISESALEAFF.

This CDR3 is CASSLVYGETQYF. The CDR3 bases are TGTGCCAGCAGCTTAGTTTATGGAGAGACCCAGTACTTC. This chain uses TRBV7-2 with TRBJ2-5, with D hard to call. V dropped 1 base and J dropped 4 bases, with 7 bases sitting between them. Germline V CDR1 and CDR2: SGHTA, FQGNSA. The CDR3 has 13 residues.

The J gene is TRBJ2-2, the V gene TRBV7-3, with no clear D. Germline loops: CDR1 SGHTA, CDR2 FQGTGA. This CDR3 has 13 residues. The V and J ends lost 6 bases and 5 bases respectively, with 10 bases between them. DNA for the CDR3: TGTGCCAGCAGTTGGACGGATACCGGGGAGCTGTTTTTT. Its protein is CASSWTDTGELFF.

The V call is TRBV21-1, the J call TRBJ2-7; the table's D call, TRBD2, has no DNA check behind it. TRBV21-1 is designated a pseudogene. This CDR3 spans 19 amino acids. For the CDR3, the DNA is TGTGCCAGCAGCAAGCCCGGTCGGGAGGGCCTATCCCGTTCCTACGAGCAGTACTTC. Protein: CASSKPGREGLSRSYEQYF.